This TCR beta chain was identified during a study of blood T cell repertoires in COVID-19. Across the whole study: Researchers got acute and convalescent COVID-19 samples from the United States, Italy and Spain. The analysed material was cDNA or gDNA that came from T cells, B-cell-depleted T cells, or PBMCs.

Germline V gene lookup returns CDR1 SNHLY and CDR2 FYNNEI. V lost 5 bases, J lost 2 bases, and 13 bases lay in between. The CDR3 has 15 amino acids. In the study's own analysis: Estimates of nucleated cell counts were drawn from the amplification of reference gene primers. Profiled with immunoSEQ multiplex PCR; TCRdb holds only in-frame clones, not every one. That table supplies the V and J calls and clone size; D and trimming were determined from the DNA. The sample includes about 83,000 clones, about 83% seen only once; the top ten take roughly 5.7%. The sequence was collected from a man aged 55 to 70 with acute or convalescent COVID-19. The chain combines TRBV2 with TRBJ1-5; TRBD1 is a possible D gene (6 bases). Sequencing input: peripheral blood. As DNA, the CDR3 is TGTGCCAGCAGTAACCAACAGGGCCGCAATCAGCCCCAGCATTTT. Its translation is CASSNQQGRNQPQHF.